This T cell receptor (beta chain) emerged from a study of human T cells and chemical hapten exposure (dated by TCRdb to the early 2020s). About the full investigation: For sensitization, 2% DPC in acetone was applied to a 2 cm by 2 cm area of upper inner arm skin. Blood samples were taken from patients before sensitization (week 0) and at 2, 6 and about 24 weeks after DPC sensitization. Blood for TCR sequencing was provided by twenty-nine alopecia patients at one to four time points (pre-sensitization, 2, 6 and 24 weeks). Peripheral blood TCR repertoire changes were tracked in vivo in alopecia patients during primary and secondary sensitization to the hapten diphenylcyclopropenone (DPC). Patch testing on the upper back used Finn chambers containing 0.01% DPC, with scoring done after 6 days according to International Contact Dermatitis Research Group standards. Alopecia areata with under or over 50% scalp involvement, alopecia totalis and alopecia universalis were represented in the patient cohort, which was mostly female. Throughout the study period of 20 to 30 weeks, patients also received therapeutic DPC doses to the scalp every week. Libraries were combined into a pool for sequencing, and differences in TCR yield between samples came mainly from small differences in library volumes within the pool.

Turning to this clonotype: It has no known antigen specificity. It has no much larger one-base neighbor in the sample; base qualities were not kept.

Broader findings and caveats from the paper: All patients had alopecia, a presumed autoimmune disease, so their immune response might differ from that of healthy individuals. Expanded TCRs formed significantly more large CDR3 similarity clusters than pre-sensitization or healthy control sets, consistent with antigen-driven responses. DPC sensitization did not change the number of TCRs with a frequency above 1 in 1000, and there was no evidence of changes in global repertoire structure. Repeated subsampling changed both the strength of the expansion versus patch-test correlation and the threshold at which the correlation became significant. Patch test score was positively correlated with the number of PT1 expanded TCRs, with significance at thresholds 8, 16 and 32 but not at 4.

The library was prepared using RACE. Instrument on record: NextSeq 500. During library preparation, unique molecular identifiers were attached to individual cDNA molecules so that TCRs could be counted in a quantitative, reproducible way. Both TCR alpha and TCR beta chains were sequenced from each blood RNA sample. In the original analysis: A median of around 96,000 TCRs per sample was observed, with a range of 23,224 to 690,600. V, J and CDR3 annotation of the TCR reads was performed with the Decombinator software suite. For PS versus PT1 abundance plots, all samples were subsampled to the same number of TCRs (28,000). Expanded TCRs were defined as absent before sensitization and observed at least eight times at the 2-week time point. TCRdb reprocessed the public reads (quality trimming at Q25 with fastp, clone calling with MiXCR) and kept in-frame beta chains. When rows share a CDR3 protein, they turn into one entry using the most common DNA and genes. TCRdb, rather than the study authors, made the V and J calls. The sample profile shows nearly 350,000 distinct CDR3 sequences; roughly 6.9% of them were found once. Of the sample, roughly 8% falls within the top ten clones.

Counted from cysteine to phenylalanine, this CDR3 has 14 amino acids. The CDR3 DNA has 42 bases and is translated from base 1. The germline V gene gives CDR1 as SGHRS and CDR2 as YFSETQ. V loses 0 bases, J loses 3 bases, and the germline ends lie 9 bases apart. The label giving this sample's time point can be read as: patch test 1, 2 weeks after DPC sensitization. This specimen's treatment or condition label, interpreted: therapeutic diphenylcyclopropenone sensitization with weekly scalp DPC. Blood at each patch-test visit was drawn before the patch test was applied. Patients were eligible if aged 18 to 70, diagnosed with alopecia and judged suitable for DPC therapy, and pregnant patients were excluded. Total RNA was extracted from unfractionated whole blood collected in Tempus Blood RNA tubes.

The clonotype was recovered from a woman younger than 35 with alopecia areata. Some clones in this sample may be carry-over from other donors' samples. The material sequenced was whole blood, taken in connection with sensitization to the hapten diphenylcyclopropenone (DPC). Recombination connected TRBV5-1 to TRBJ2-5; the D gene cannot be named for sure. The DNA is TGCGCCAGCAGCTTGGGGTCTAACAAAGAGACCCAGTACTTC. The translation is CASSLGSNKETQYF.